This T cell receptor (beta chain) was found in a study of tumor-infiltrating lymphocytes in primary liver carcinoma. This clonotype was counted a few times. This may be a read error, as it is one base from a much larger clone. This CDR3 has 16 residues. In germline, CDR1 is SGHTS, CDR2 YDEGEE. The junction had 11 bases not matched to a gene; V was cut back by 9 bases and J by 0 bases. Total RNA (approximately 450 ng) served as template for TCR beta cDNA synthesis primed by a constant-region primer. Generation of the TCR beta libraries relied on three nested multiplex PCR rounds using slightly modified ARM-PCR. The first two PCR rounds used TRBV1-TRBV30 primers with a Cbeta primer, 10 cycles each. TCRdb recomputed calls from the multiplex PCR reads with MiXCR, one row per CDR3 protein. This sample yields about 54,000 distinct CDR3 sequences, of which about 68% are seen a single time; roughly 24% belongs to the top ten.

Co-extraction yielded RNA and DNA from about 20-30 mg of unsorted bulk tissue. The chain carries TRBV5-8 and TRBJ2-1; 8 positions match TRBD2. Sequenced: liver tumor tissue from sampling region 2. As for subset: tumor region T2, inferior pole. This TCR was recovered from a man aged 40-49 years with primary liver carcinoma and hepatitis B virus infection. The CDR3 nucleotides read TGTGCCAACACCTTGGGGGCGGGGGGCTCCTACAATGAGCAGTTCTTC. Amino acids: CANTLGAGGSYNEQFF.